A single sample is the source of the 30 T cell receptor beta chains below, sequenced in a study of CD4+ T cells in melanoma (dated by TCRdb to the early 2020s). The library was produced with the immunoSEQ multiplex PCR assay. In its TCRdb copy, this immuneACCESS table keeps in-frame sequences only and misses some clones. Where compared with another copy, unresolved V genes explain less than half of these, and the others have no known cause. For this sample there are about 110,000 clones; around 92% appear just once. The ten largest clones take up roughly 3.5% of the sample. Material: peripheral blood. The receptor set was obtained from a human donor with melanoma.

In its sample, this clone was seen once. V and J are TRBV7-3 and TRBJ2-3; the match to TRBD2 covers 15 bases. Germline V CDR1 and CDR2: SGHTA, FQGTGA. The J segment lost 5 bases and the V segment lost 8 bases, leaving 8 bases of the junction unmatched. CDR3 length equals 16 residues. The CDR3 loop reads CASSKGLAGGGDTQYF. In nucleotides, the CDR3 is TGTGCCAGCTCCAAGGGACTAGCGGGGGGCGGAGATACGCAGTATTTT.

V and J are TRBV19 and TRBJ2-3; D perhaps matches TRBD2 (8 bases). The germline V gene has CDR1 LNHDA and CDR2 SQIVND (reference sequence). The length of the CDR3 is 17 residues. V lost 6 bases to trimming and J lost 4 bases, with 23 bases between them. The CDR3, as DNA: TGTGCCAGTAGGACACCCAGGGGGAGCGGGAGTGCAGATACGCAGTATTTT. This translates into CASRTPRGSGSADTQYF.

The CDR3 nucleotides are TGTGCCAGCAGCCAAGATTACGCCGGGACTAGCGGGGATACGCAGTATTTT. Amino acid sequence: CASSQDYAGTSGDTQYF. The chain employs TRBV4-2 and TRBJ2-3, with TRBD2 matching over 12 bases. Germline lookup yields CDR1 LGHNA and CDR2 YNFKEQ. V dropped 0 bases and J dropped 6; count of bases not matched to a gene: 7. This CDR3 has 17 amino acids.

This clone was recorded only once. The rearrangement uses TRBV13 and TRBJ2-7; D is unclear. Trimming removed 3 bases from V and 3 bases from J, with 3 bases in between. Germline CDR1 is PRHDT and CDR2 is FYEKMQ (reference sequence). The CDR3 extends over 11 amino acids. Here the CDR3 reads CASSFNYEQYF. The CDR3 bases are TGTGCCAGCAGCTTCAACTACGAGCAGTACTTC.

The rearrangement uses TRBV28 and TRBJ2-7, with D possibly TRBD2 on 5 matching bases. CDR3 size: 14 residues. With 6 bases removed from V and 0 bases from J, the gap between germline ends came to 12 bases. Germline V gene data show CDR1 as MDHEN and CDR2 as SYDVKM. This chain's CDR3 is CASSYVRDSYEQYF. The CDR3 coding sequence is TGTGCCAGCAGCTACGTCCGGGACTCCTACGAGCAGTACTTC.

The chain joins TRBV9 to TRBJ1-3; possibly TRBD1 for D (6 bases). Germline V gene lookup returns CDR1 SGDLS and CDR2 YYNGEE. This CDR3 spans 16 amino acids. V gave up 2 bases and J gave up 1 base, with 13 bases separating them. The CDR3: CASSVNQGFSGNTIYF. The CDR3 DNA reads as TGTGCCAGCAGCGTGAACCAGGGGTTTTCTGGAAACACCATATATTTT.

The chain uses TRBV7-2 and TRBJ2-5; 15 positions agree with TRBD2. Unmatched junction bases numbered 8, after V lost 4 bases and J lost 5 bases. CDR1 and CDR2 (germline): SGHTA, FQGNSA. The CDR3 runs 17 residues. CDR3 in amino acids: CASSYGLAGGPRETQYF. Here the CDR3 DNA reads TGTGCCAGCAGCTACGGACTAGCGGGAGGGCCTAGGGAGACCCAGTACTTC.

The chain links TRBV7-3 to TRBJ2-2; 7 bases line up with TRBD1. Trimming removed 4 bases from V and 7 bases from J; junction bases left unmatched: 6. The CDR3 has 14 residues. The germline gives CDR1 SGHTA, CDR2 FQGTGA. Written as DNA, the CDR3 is TGTGCCAGCAGCTCTACCCAGGGGGTCGGGGAGCTGTTTTTT. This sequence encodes CASSSTQGVGELFF.

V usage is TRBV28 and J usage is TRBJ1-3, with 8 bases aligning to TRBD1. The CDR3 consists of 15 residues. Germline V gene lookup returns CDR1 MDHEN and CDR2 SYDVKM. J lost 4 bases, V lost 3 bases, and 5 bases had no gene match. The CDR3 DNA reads TGTGCCAGCAGTTTCCCAGGGGGCAGAGGAAACACCATATATTTT. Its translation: CASSFPGGRGNTIYF.

The CDR3 nucleotides are TGTGCCAGCAGCTCCCGACAGGGCCTCCACTATGGCTACACCTTC. Residues: CASSSRQGLHYGYTF. The chain couples TRBV7-9 to TRBJ1-2; 7 bases map to TRBD1. CDR3 size: 15 residues. CDR1 is SEHNR, CDR2 FQNEAQ, per germline (reference sequence). The trim removed 4 bases at V and 3 bases at J, leaving 8 bases unmatched.

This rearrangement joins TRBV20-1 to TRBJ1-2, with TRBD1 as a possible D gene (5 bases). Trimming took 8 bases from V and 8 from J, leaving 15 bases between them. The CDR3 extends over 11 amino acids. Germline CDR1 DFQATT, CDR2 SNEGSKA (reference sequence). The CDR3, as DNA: TGCAGTCCAAACCGCCGGGGGGGCTACACCTTC. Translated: CSPNRRGGYTF.

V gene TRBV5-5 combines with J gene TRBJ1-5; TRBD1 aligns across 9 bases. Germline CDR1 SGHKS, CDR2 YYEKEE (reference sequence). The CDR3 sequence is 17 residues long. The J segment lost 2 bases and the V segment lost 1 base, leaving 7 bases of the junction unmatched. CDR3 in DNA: TGTGCCAGCAGCTTGAAGGACAGGGGTGGGCGCAATCAGCCCCAGCATTTT. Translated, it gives CASSLKDRGGRNQPQHF. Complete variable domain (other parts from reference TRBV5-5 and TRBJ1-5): DAGVTQSPTHLIKTRGQQVTLRCSPISGHKSVSWYQQVLGQGPQFIFQYYEKEERGRGNFPDRFSARQFPNYSSELNVNALLLGDSALYLCASSLKDRGGRNQPQHFGDGTRLSIL.

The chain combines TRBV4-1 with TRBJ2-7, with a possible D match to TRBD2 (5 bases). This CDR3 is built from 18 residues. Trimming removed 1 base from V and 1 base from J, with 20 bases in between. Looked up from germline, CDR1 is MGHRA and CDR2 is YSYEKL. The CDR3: CASSQVLARGRASYEQYF. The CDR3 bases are TGCGCCAGCAGCCAAGTCTTGGCCCGCGGGCGGGCGTCCTACGAGCAGTACTTC.

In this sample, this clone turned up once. CDR3 sequence reads: CASMEDNEQFF. Here the CDR3 DNA reads TGTGCCAGCATGGAGGACAATGAGCAGTTCTTC. This chain uses TRBV28 with TRBJ2-1, with D perhaps matching TRBD2 (5 bases). V lost 7 bases to trimming and J lost 5 bases, with 6 bases between them. This CDR3 contains 11 residues. The V gene's germline CDR1 is MDHEN and CDR2 SYDVKM.

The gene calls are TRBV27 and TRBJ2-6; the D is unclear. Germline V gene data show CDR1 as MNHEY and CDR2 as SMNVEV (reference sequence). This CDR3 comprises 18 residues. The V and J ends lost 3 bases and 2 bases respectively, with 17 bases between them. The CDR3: CASSFGQALSTGANVLTF. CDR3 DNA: TGTGCCAGCAGTTTCGGCCAGGCCTTGTCTACTGGGGCCAACGTCCTGACTTTC.

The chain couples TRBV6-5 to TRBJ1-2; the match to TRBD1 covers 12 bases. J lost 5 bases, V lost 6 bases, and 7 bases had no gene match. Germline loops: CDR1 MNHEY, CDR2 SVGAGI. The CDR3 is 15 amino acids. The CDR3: CASRTGTGGVYGYTF. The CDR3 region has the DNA TGTGCCAGCAGAACCGGGACAGGGGGCGTATATGGCTACACCTTC.

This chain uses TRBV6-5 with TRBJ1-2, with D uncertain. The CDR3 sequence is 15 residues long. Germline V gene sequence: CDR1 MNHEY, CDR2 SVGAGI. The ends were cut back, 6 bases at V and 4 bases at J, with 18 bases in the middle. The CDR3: CASRAPARPSYGYTF. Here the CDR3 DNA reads TGTGCCAGCAGGGCTCCCGCCAGACCGTCCTATGGCTACACCTTC.

Written as DNA, the CDR3 is TGTGCCAGCAGCCCCGGTGCGGCCGGCGGAGGGATGGGCGAGCAGTACTTC. Amino acids: CASSPGAAGGGMGEQYF. V is TRBV7-8 and J is TRBJ2-7; maybe TRBD2 (6 bases). Per germline, CDR1 SGHVS and CDR2 FQNEAQ. Trimming cost V 5 bases and J 6 bases, with 26 bases left between them. The CDR3 runs 17 residues.

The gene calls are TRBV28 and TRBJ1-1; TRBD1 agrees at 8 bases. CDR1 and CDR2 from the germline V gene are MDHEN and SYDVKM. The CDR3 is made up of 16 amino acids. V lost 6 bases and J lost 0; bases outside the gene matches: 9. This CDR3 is CASSLSPGGVNTEAFF. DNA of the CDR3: TGTGCCAGCAGCCTTTCTCCAGGGGGCGTGAACACTGAAGCTTTCTTT.

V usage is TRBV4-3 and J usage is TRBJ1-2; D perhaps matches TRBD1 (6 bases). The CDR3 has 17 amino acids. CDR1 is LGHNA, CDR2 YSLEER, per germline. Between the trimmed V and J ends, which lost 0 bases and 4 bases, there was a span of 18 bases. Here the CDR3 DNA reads TGCGCCAGCAGCCAAGATTGGTTAGAGGGGGTAAGCTATGGCTACACCTTC. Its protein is CASSQDWLEGVSYGYTF.

CDR3 residues: CASSSSGTVTYEQYF. CDR3 DNA: TGTGCCAGCAGTTCCTCCGGGACAGTGACCTACGAGCAGTACTTC. V and J are TRBV27 and TRBJ2-7; 7 bases agree with TRBD1. V was clipped by 4 bases and J by 2 bases; unmatched bases: 8. This CDR3 contains 15 residues. Germline-derived CDR1 and CDR2 are MNHEY and SMNVEV (reference sequence).

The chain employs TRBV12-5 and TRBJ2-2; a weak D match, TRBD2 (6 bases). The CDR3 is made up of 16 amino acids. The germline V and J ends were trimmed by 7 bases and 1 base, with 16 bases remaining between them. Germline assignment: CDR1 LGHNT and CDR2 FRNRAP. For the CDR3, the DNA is TGTGCTAGTGCACAAAGGGGCGGGGTGAACACCGGGGAGCTGTTTTTT. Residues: CASAQRGGVNTGELFF.

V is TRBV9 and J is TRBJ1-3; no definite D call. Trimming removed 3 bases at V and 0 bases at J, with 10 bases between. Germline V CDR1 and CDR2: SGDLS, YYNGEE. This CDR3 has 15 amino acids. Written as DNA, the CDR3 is TGTGCCAGCAGCGGCCTGTCGGGCTCTGGAAACACCATATATTTT. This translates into CASSGLSGSGNTIYF.

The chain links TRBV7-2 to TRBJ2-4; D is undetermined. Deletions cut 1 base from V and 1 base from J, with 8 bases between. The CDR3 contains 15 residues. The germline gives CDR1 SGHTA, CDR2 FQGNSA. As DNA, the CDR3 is TGTGCCAGCAGCTTAGAACAAAGGGCCAAAAACATTCAGTACTTC. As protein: CASSLEQRAKNIQYF.

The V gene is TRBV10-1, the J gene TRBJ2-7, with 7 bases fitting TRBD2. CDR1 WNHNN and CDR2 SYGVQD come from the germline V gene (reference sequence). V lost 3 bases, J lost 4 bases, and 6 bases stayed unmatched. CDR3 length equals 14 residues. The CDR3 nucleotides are TGCGCCAGCAGTGACCGGGAGGTAACGTACGAGCAGTACTTC. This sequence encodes CASSDREVTYEQYF.

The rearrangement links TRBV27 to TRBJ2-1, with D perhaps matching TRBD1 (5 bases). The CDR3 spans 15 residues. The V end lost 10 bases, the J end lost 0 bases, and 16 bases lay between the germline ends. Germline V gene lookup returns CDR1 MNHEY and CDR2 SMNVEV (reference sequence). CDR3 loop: CATARDSSSYNEQFF. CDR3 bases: TGTGCCACCGCCAGGGATTCAAGCTCCTACAATGAGCAGTTCTTC.

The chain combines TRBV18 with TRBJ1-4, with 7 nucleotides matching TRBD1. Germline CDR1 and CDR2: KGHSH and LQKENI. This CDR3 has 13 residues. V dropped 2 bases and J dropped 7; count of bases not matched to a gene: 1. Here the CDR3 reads CASSPRGREKLFF. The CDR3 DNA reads TGTGCCAGCTCACCAAGGGGGCGTGAAAAACTGTTTTTT. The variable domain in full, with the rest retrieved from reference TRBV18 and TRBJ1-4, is NAGVMQNPRHLVRRRGQEARLRCSPMKGHSHVYWYRQLPEEGLKFMVYLQKENIIDESGMPKERFSAEFPKEGPSILRIQQVVRGDSAAYFCASSPRGREKLFFGSGTQLSVL.

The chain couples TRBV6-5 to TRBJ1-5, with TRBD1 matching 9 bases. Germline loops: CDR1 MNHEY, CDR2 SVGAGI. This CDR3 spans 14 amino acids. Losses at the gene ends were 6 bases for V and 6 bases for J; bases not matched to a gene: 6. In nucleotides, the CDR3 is TGTGCCAGCAGCGACACAGGGGGCTTTCAGCCCCAGCATTTT. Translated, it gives CASSDTGGFQPQHF.

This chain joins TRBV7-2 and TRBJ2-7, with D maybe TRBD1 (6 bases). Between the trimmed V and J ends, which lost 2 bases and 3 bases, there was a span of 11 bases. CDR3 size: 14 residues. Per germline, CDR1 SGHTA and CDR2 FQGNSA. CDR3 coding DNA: TGTGCCAGCAGCTTAACAGGGAAGCGCTACGAGCAGTACTTC. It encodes CASSLTGKRYEQYF.

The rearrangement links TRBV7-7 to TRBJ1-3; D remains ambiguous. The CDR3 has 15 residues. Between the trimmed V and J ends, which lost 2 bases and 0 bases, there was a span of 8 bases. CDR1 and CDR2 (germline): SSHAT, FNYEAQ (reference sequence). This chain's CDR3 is CASSLSLASGNTIYF. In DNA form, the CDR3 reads TGTGCCAGCAGCTTATCGCTAGCCTCTGGAAACACCATATATTTT.